What follows describes a single T cell receptor (beta chain). CD45RO-negative, CCR7-positively selected cells formed the naive CD8 fraction, excluding terminally differentiated effector memory CD45RA+ cells. The data are from a study of shared clonotypes between healthy human individuals. Germline assignment: CDR1 SGHRS and CDR2 YFSETQ. The V end was cut by 0 bases, the J end by 0 bases, with 7 bases between. This CDR3 has 15 residues. Across several immunoSEQ plates, the genomic DNA of each subset was split evenly. Profiled with immunoSEQ multiplex PCR; TCRdb holds only in-frame clones, not every one. This sample has about 680,000 clones; about 92% occur once, and the top ten carry 24%.

The J gene is TRBJ2-1, the V gene TRBV5-1; D perhaps matches TRBD2 (5 bases). Specimen: naive CD8+ T cells sorted from blood. The TCR was taken from a man younger than 45 in good health. The CDR3 sequence is CASSLVGSSYNEQFF. The CDR3 nucleotides read TGCGCCAGCAGCTTGGTAGGGAGCTCCTACAATGAGCAGTTCTTC.